The TCR beta chain under discussion was sequenced for a study of blood T cell repertoires in COVID-19 (dated by TCRdb to the early 2020s). A note on the overall study: Collaborator samples came from the United States, Italy and Spain and covered acute and convalescent phases of COVID-19. Samples were obtained from the ongoing ImmuneRACE study (first 160 participants) and from 1,000 to 1,500 subjects provided by 6 global collaborators. Where available, HLA class I and class II types were obtained from metadata supplied by the sample provider rather than from assay-based typing. The repertoires were made available in a free public database intended to serve as a resource for research on the immune response to SARS-CoV-2. Nearly every sample came with metadata listing a de-identified subject ID, COVID-19 status, age in years and sex. The material from the prospective study consisted of cDNA or gDNA derived from T cells, B-cell-depleted T cells, or PBMCs. Subjects who had been exposed to COVID-19, were actively infected with it, or had recovered from it provided the deeply sampled blood TCRbeta repertoires that made up the dataset.

The cysteine opens and the phenylalanine closes a CDR3 of 12 amino acids. Solely the CDR3 DNA is kept, with 36 bases framed from the first base. V and J are truncated by 9 bases and 6 bases respectively, leaving an intervening sequence of 10 bases. CDR1 KGHDR and CDR2 SFDVKD are derived from the germline V gene. One collaborating source in Seattle enrolled patients while the patients were actively infected and followed the patients over time throughout the course of disease. Collaborating institutions collected whole blood in K2EDTA tubes following their own protocols. For TCRbeta analysis, collaborators shipped samples in one of three forms: frozen whole blood, isolated PBMCs, or DNA extracted from either of those sample types. TCRbeta CDR3 regions were amplified from genomic DNA using the immunoSEQ Assay, a bias-controlled multiplex PCR. In the original analysis: The number of nucleated cells in each sample was estimated by amplification of reference gene primers within the assay. To quantify the absolute abundance of each unique TCRbeta CDR3 rearrangement, sequence reads were collapsed and filtered. For each sample, productive Simpson clonality was calculated by taking the square root of Simpson's diversity index across productive rearrangements. Imported from immuneACCESS, the table was reduced by TCRdb to in-frame sequences with V and J called. These copies leave out some clones; in studies compared against another copy, an unresolved V gene accounts for under half, and the cause of the remainder is not known. Clonal size and the V and J genes are those of that table, whereas D and trimming came from the DNA. In this sample the table shows about 430,000 clones, roughly 90% of which occur a single time. 0.7% to 0.85% of the sample is in the top ten clones.

In regard to this clone: Which antigen it targets is not known. Qualities for individual bases were not recorded, and no much larger clone is one base off.

Results the study describes overall, beyond this receptor: Clinical and demographic metadata were provided uncurated, with the amount varying by source and participant.

The V and J genes are TRBV24-1 and TRBJ2-2; the D gene assignment is ambiguous. The receptor's source is a young man with COVID-19, enrolled during active disease. Sequenced material: peripheral blood. The CDR3 region has the sequence CATSEDAGELFF. In nucleotide form, the sequence is TGTGCCACCTCAGAGGATGCCGGGGAGCTGTTTTTT.